One sample yielded the 25 T cell receptor beta chains listed below, sequenced in a study of T cell repertoires in cytomegalovirus infection. TCRdb independently ran MiXCR on the reads; one entry per CDR3 protein. The sample includes some 300,000 distinct CDR3 sequences, about 8.8% of them seen just once. Source material: PBMCs. These receptors originate from a human donor in good health (CMV status not recorded). Some clones in this sample may be carry-over from other donors' samples.

This chain links TRBV29-1 with TRBJ1-1, with D hard to call. The CDR3 is 12 residues long. Between the trimmed V and J ends, which lost 4 bases and 5 bases, there was a span of 11 bases. The germline V gene encodes CDR1 SQVTM and CDR2 ANQGSEA. Here the CDR3 reads CSVGEGRTEAFF. As DNA, the CDR3 is TGCAGCGTTGGGGAGGGTAGAACTGAAGCTTTCTTT.

The chain carries TRBV29-1 and TRBJ1-2; D gene ambiguous. The CDR3 spans 12 residues. V was pared by 6 bases and J by 4 bases, with 12 bases between. Germline assignment: CDR1 SQVTM and CDR2 ANQGSEA. The CDR3 DNA reads TGCAGCGTCAACGGACCGACCTATGGCTACACCTTC. This gives the protein CSVNGPTYGYTF. The entire variable domain, with the rest obtained from reference TRBV29-1 and TRBJ1-2, is as follows: SAVISQKPSRDICQRGTSLTIQCQVDSQVTMMFWYRQQPGQSLTLIATANQGSEATYESGFVIDKFPISRPNLTFSTLTVSNMSPEDSSIYLCSVNGPTYGYTFGSGTRLTVV.

This clonotype has at least ten counts. Here the CDR3 DNA reads TGTGCCAGCAGCTTAGATCGGGGTATGCAGTTCTTC. The encoded protein is CASSLDRGMQFF. The chain carries TRBV7-2 and TRBJ2-1, with a possible D match to TRBD2 (5 bases). Germline-derived CDR1 and CDR2 are SGHTA and FQGNSA. With 1 base removed from V and 12 bases from J, the gap between germline ends came to 10 bases. The CDR3 extends over 12 amino acids.

This clonotype was found many times. V usage is TRBV27 and J usage is TRBJ1-2, with unresolved D. Germline V gene sequence: CDR1 MNHEY, CDR2 SMNVEV (reference sequence). The V gene lost 2 bases and the J gene lost 3 bases, with 7 bases spanning the gap. This CDR3 spans 13 amino acids. Written as DNA, the CDR3 is TGTGCCAGCAGTTTAGCGCCAGACTATGGCTACACCTTC. This translates into CASSLAPDYGYTF.

This clonotype was picked up many times. The V call is TRBV27, the J call TRBJ2-3, with 14 nucleotides matching TRBD2. V gave up 5 bases and J gave up 6 bases; unmatched junction bases: 13. This CDR3 region has 18 residues. Per germline, CDR1 MNHEY and CDR2 SMNVEV (reference sequence). CDR3 protein: CASSPPGRLAGGPDTQYF. The CDR3 DNA reads TGTGCCAGCAGTCCCCCCGGGCGACTAGCGGGGGGGCCGGATACGCAGTATTTT.

This clonotype has ten or more counts. The chain is built from TRBV29-1 and TRBJ2-3, with TRBD1 identical over 8 bases. CDR3 length: 13 amino acids. Germline V gene data show CDR1 as SQVTM and CDR2 as ANQGSEA. The V and J ends lost 7 bases and 2 bases, in that order; junction bases with no gene match: 5. The CDR3 is CSADRGSTDTQYF. The CDR3 DNA is TGCAGCGCTGACAGGGGATCCACAGATACGCAGTATTTT.

Ten or more counts support this clonotype. V gene TRBV7-2 combines with J gene TRBJ1-1; D gene ambiguous. CDR3 size: 14 residues. The germline V and J ends were trimmed by 4 bases and 7 bases, with 16 bases remaining between them. From germline, CDR1 is SGHTA and CDR2 FQGNSA. CDR3 coding DNA: TGTGCCAGCAGCTCACTCATTAGGCGACGTGAAGCTTTCTTT. Protein sequence: CASSSLIRRREAFF.

This clonotype came up a few times. J is TRBJ1-5 and V is TRBV20-1; D gene ambiguous. The CDR3 is made up of 14 amino acids. Deletions cut 0 bases from V and 1 base from J, with 7 bases between. Germline CDR1 is DFQATT and CDR2 is SNEGSKA (reference sequence). This CDR3 is CSAREGRSNQPQHF. The DNA of the CDR3 is TGCAGTGCTAGAGAAGGACGGAGCAATCAGCCCCAGCATTTT.

This clonotype was counted many times. The rearrangement uses TRBV20-1 and TRBJ2-7; D may correspond to TRBD1 or TRBD2 (5 bases each). Trimming cost V 5 bases and J 4 bases, with 18 bases left between them. CDR1 DFQATT and CDR2 SNEGSKA come from the germline V gene (reference sequence). CDR3 length: 14 residues. CDR3 sequence (DNA): TGCAGTGCTCTACCTTGGGACCGAGGATACGAGCAGTACTTC. Encoded protein: CSALPWDRGYEQYF.

This clonotype was seen many times. One junction end disagrees with the germline gene, perhaps due to a read error. This chain uses TRBV7-7 with TRBJ1-4, with D unresolved. CDR1 and CDR2 (germline): SSHAT, FNYEAQ (reference sequence). There are 15 residues in the CDR3. The CDR3 bases are TGTGCTAGCAGCTTAGGCGGGTCGAGGAATGAAAAACTGTTTTTT. Translating gives CASSLGGSRNEKLFF.

There are many counts of this clonotype. V gene TRBV7-9 combines with J gene TRBJ2-7; a weak D match, TRBD2 (6 bases). CDR1 and CDR2 from the germline V gene are SEHNR and FQNEAQ (reference sequence). V lost 5 bases and J lost 7, with 15 bases in between. The CDR3 length is 13 residues. The CDR3 DNA sequence: TGTGCCAGCAGCCTGGAGGGTTTTGGTGAGCAGTACGTC. Translation: CASSLEGFGEQYV.

This clonotype was picked up many times. The chain carries TRBV11-3 and TRBJ1-5; D not certain. V lost 0 bases and J lost 0, with 12 bases in between. The CDR3 covers 17 residues. Per the germline V gene, CDR1 is SGHNT and CDR2 is YENEEA. The CDR3 bases are TGTGCCAGCAGCTTAGACCCGTGCTCCCATAGCAATCAGCCCCAGCATTTT. Its translation: CASSLDPCSHSNQPQHF.

This clonotype was counted at least ten times. The rearrangement links TRBV5-1 to TRBJ1-6; D not resolved. The ends were cut back, 0 bases at V and 7 bases at J, with 20 bases in the middle. Looked up from germline, CDR1 is SGHRS and CDR2 is YFSETQ. There are 18 residues in the CDR3. DNA of the CDR3: TGCGCCAGCAGCTTGGCCGACGGGGTCTCCGACCGAAATTCACCCCTCCACTTT. Its translation: CASSLADGVSDRNSPLHF.

This clonotype was recorded at least ten times. The rearrangement uses TRBV6-1 and TRBJ2-2; D may be TRBD2 (5 bases). The CDR3 consists of 15 residues. Trimming took 6 bases from V and 4 from J, leaving 15 bases between them. Germline-derived CDR1 and CDR2 are MNHNS and SASEGT. The chain's CDR3 is CASSGWGEGTGELFF. For the CDR3, the DNA is TGTGCCAGCAGCGGTTGGGGAGAGGGCACCGGGGAGCTGTTTTTT.

This clonotype was detected ten times or more. V usage is TRBV11-3 and J usage is TRBJ2-1, with 8 bases fitting TRBD2. The CDR3 runs to 19 residues. CDR1 and CDR2 (germline): SGHNT, YENEEA. After removal of 3 bases from V and 0 bases from J, the junction contained 13 bases not matched to a gene. The CDR3, as DNA: TGTGCCAGCAGCTTGTATCGGGGGGGGATTTTGAGCTCCTACAATGAGCAGTTCTTC. This codes for CASSLYRGGILSSYNEQFF.

This clonotype was seen at least ten times. The DNA for the CDR3 is TGCGCCAGCTCGCCGGACTTTTCACCCCTCCACTTT. It encodes CASSPDFSPLHF. V usage is TRBV5-1 and J usage is TRBJ1-6; D is uncertain. Germline V CDR1 and CDR2: SGHRS, YFSETQ. V dropped 7 bases and J dropped 9 bases, with 11 bases sitting between them. This CDR3 contains 12 residues.

This clonotype was observed at least ten times. This chain connects TRBV19 to TRBJ1-1; no firm D call. CDR3 length: 14 amino acids. Trimming stripped 6 bases from V and 1 base from J, with 12 bases between. Germline V gives CDR1 LNHDA, CDR2 SQIVND (reference sequence). Here the CDR3 DNA reads TGTGCCAGTAGGCTGCCCGACACGAACACTGAAGCTTTCTTT. Residues: CASRLPDTNTEAFF.

In its sample, this clonotype was seen many times. This chain uses TRBV6-2 or TRBV6-3 with TRBJ2-5; D ambiguous. The V and J ends lost 2 bases and 5 bases respectively, with 3 bases between them. Germline loops: CDR1 MNHEY, CDR2 SVGEGT. The CDR3 covers 11 residues. CDR3 nucleotide sequence: TGTGCCAGCAGTTACGGGGAGACCCAGTACTTC. Translation gives CASSYGETQYF.

This clonotype came up many times. J is TRBJ1-5 and V is TRBV20-1; perhaps TRBD1 as D (5 bases). The CDR3 is made up of 14 amino acids. The germline V and J ends were trimmed by 6 bases and 0 bases, with 12 bases remaining between them. In germline, CDR1 is DFQATT, CDR2 SNEGSKA (reference sequence). CDR3 in DNA: TGCAGTGCAGGACAAGGATTTAGCAATCAGCCCCAGCATTTT. The encoded protein is CSAGQGFSNQPQHF.

This clonotype was detected ten times or more. The chain is built from TRBV12-3 or TRBV12-4 and TRBJ2-7; the D call may be TRBD1 or TRBD2 (5 bases each). Between the trimmed V and J ends, which lost 5 bases and 5 bases, there was a span of 19 bases. The CDR3 loop spans 15 amino acids. The CDR3 loop reads CASSSRDRFAHEQYV. CDR3 nucleotides: TGTGCCAGCAGTAGCCGGGACCGCTTCGCCCACGAGCAGTACGTC.

The rearrangement links TRBV12-3 or TRBV12-4 to TRBJ2-3; D remains ambiguous. Trimming took off 4 bases at V and 2 bases at J, with 7 bases between the two ends. The CDR3 totals 13 residues. CDR3 DNA sequence: TGTGCCAGCAGTTGGACGGACACAGATACGCAGTATTTT. It codes for CASSWTDTDTQYF.

This clonotype turned up a few times. The CDR3, as DNA: TGCAGCGTCGTACCGGGACAGGGAAACACTGAAGCTTTCTTT. Translating it yields CSVVPGQGNTEAFF. This sequence joins TRBV29-1 and TRBJ1-1; 9 bases are a match to TRBD1. After removal of 6 bases from V and 2 bases from J, the junction contained 7 bases not matched to a gene. Germline CDR1 SQVTM, CDR2 ANQGSEA. CDR3 length: 14 amino acids. The full variable domain, its missing parts supplied by reference TRBV29-1 and TRBJ1-1, is SAVISQKPSRDICQRGTSLTIQCQVDSQVTMMFWYRQQPGQSLTLIATANQGSEATYESGFVIDKFPISRPNLTFSTLTVSNMSPEDSSIYLCSVVPGQGNTEAFFGQGTRLTVV.

This clonotype was observed at least ten times. The chain combines TRBV20-1 with TRBJ2-5; no clear D. Germline loops: CDR1 DFQATT, CDR2 SNEGSKA (reference sequence). CDR3 length equals 11 residues. V lost 3 bases and J lost 5, with 7 bases in between. The CDR3 loop reads CSASGTETQYF. For the CDR3, the DNA is TGCAGTGCTAGCGGCACGGAGACCCAGTACTTC.

The chain recombines TRBV7-9 with TRBJ2-2; D uncertain. The CDR3 has 13 residues. Germline lookup yields CDR1 SEHNR and CDR2 FQNEAQ (reference sequence). V dropped 7 bases and J dropped 7 bases, with 13 bases sitting between them. The DNA for the CDR3 is TGTGCCAGCATACTTTCCTCCGGCGGGGAGCTGTTTTTT. This translates into CASILSSGGELFF.

The V gene is TRBV5-1, the J gene TRBJ2-5; D remains unclear. Looked up from germline, CDR1 is SGHRS and CDR2 is YFSETQ. The CDR3 totals 13 residues. Trimming pared 7 bases from V and 4 bases from J, leaving 14 bases between. CDR3 sequence (DNA): TGCGCCAGCCGCGACCCCGAGTCAGAGACCCAGTACTTC. Its translation: CASRDPESETQYF.